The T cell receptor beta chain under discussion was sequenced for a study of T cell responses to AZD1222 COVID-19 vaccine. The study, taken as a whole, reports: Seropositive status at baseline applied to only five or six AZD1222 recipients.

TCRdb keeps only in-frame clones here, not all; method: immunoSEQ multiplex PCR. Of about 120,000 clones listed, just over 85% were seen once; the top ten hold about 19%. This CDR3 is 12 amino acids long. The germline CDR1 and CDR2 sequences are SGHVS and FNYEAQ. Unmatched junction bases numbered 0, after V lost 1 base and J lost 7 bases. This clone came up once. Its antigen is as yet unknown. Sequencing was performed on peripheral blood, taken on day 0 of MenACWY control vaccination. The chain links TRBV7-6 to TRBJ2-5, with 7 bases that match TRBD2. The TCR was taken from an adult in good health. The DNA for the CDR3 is TGTGCCAGCAGCTTAGGGGGGGGGACCCAGTACTTC. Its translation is CASSLGGGTQYF.